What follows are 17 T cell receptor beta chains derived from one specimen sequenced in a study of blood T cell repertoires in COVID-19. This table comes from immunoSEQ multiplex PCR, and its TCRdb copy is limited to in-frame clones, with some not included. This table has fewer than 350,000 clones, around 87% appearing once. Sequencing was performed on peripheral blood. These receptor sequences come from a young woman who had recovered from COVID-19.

CDR3 residues: CASSFYPGLAGGPGYEQYF. The CDR3 DNA is TGTGCCAGCAGCTTCTACCCGGGACTAGCGGGAGGGCCGGGCTACGAGCAGTACTTC. The chain joins TRBV7-2 to TRBJ2-7; TRBD2 agrees at 16 bases. V trimming: 3 bases; J trimming: 3 bases; junction bases outside the gene matches: 11. The CDR3 covers 19 residues. The V gene's germline CDR1 is SGHTA and CDR2 FQGNSA.

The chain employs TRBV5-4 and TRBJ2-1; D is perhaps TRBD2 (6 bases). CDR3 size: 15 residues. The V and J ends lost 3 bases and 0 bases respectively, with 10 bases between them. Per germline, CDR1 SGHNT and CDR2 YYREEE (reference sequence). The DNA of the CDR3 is TGTGCCAGCAGCTCGAGGACTACCTCCTACAATGAGCAGTTCTTC. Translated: CASSSRTTSYNEQFF.

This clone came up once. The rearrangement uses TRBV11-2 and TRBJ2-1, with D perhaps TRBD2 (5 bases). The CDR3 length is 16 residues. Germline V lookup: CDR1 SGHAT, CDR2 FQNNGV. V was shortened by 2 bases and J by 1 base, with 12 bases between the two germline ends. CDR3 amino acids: CASSLIGSKSYNEQFF. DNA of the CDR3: TGTGCCAGCAGCTTAATAGGGAGTAAGTCCTACAATGAGCAGTTCTTC.

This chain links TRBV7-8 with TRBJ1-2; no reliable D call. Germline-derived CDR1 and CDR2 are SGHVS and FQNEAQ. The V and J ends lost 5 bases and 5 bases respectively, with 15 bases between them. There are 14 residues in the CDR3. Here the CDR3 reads CASSGRTGGYGYTF. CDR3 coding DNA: TGTGCCAGCAGCGGACGGACTGGCGGATATGGCTACACCTTC.

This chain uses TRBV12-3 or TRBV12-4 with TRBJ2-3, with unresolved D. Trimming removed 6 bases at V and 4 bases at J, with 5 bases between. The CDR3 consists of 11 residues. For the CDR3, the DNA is TGTGCCAGCAGCCAATCAGATACGCAGTATTTT. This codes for CASSQSDTQYF.

CDR3 amino acids: CASSQGPGAITEAFF. CDR3 DNA sequence: TGTGCCAGCAGCCAAGGACCAGGGGCGATCACTGAAGCTTTCTTT. V and J are TRBV3-1 (or the pseudogene TRBV3-2) and TRBJ1-1, with a tentative D call TRBD1 (6 bases). Trimming removed 1 base from V and 4 bases from J, with 13 bases in between. Germline CDR1 is LGHDT and CDR2 is YNNKEL (reference sequence). The CDR3 is 15 residues long.

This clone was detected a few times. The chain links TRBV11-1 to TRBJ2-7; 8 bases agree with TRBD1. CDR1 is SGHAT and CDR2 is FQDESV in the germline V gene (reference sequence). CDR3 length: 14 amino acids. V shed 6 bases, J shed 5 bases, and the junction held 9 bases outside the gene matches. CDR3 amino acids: CASRMTGAYHEQYF. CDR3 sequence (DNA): TGTGCCAGCAGGATGACAGGGGCTTACCACGAGCAGTACTTC.

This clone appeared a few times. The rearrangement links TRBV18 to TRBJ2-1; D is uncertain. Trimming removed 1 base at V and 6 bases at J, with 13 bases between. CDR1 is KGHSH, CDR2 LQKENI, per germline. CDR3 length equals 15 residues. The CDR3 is CASSPLAPLSNEQFF. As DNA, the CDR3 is TGTGCCAGCTCACCACTAGCCCCCCTAAGCAATGAGCAGTTCTTC.

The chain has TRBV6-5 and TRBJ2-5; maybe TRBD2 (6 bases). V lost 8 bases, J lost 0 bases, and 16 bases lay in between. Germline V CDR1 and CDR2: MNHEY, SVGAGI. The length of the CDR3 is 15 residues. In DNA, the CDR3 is TGTGCCAGCCTTTACCGGGGGACCAACCAAGAGACCCAGTACTTC. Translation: CASLYRGTNQETQYF.

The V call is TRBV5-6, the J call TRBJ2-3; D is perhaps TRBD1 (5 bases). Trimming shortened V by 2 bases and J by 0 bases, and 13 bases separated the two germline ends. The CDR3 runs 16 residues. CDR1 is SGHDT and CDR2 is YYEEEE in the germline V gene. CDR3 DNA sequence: TGTGCCAGCAGCTTCTCAGGGAAGGAAAGCACAGATACGCAGTATTTT. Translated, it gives CASSFSGKESTDTQYF.

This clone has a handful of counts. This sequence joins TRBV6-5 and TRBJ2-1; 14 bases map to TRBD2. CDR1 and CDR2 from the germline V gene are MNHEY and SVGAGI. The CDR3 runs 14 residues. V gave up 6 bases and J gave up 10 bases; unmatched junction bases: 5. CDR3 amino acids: CASRGTSGSWEQFF. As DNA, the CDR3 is TGTGCCAGCAGGGGGACTAGCGGGAGCTGGGAGCAGTTCTTC.

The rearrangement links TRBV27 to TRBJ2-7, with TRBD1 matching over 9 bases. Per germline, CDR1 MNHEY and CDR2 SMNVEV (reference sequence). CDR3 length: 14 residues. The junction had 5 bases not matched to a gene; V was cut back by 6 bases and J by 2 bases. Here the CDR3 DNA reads TGTGCCAGCAGGCTTGGACAGGGGCCCTACGAGCAGTACTTC. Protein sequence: CASRLGQGPYEQYF.

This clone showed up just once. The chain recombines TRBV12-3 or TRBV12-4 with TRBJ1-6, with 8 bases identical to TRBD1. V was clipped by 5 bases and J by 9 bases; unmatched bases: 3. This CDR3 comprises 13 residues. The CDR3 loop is CASSPGGISPLHF. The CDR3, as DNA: TGTGCCAGCAGTCCAGGGGGCATTTCACCCCTCCACTTT.

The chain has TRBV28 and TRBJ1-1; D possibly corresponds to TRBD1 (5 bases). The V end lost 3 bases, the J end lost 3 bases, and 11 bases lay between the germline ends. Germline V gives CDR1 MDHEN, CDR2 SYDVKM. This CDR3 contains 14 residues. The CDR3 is CASSFAGYDTEAFF. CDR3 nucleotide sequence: TGTGCCAGCAGTTTTGCAGGGTACGACACTGAAGCTTTCTTT. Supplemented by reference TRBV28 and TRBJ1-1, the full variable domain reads DVKVTQSSRYLVKRTGEKVFLECVQDMDHENMFWYRQDPGLGLRLIYFSYDVKMKEKGDIPEGYSVSREKKERFSLILESASTNQTSMYLCASSFAGYDTEAFFGQGTRLTVV.

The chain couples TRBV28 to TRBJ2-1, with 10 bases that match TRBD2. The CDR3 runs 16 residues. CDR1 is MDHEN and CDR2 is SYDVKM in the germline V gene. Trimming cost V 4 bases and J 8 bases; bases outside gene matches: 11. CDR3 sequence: CASSWEIAGGRYEQFF. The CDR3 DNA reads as TGTGCCAGCAGTTGGGAAATAGCGGGAGGTCGGTATGAGCAGTTCTTC.

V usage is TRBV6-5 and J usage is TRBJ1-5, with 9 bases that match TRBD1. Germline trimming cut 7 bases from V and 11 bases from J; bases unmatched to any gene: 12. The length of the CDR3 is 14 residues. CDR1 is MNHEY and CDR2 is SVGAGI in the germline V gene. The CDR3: CASNPGQGKGSQHF. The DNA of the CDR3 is TGTGCCAGCAACCCGGGACAGGGAAAAGGCTCCCAGCATTTT.

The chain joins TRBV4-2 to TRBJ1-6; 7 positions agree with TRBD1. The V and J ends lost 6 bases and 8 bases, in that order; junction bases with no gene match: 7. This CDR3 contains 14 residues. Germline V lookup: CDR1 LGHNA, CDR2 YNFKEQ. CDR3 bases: TGTGCCAGCAGTTACAGGGGTGGTGATTCACCCCTCCACTTT. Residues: CASSYRGGDSPLHF.